The present T cell receptor (beta chain) was sequenced within a study of T-cell reconstitution after alpha-beta-depleted transplantation in children. This clonotype appeared many times. The CDR3 is 13 amino acids. The ends lost 11 bases at V and 3 bases at J; junction bases unmatched: 8. Germline-derived CDR1 and CDR2 are ENHRY and SYGVKD. Unique molecular identifiers were incorporated into the prepared TCRbeta library. Each CDR3 protein is one row after TCRdb ran MiXCR on the PCR reads. The data show over 150,000 distinct CDR3 sequences, with more than 6.5% seen just once and about 3% held by the top ten.

The chain uses TRBV10-3 and TRBJ2-7; TRBD1 matches 9 bases. The TCR sequence derives from a human donor who donated a stem cell graft to a child with Wiskott-Aldrich syndrome. Sample: PBMCs from the stem cell graft donor, taken from the stem cell graft. The CDR3 sequence is CAVGTGSIYEQYF. The CDR3 coding sequence is TGTGCCGTAGGGACAGGGAGTATCTACGAGCAGTACTTC.